The clone carrying this T cell receptor beta chain was seen a single time. This table comes from immunoSEQ multiplex PCR, and its TCRdb copy is limited to in-frame clones, with some not included. The sample has 300,000 to 350,000 clones, approximately 88% seen once. Cohort assignment relied on participant-reported clinical history. Each recovered donor of Cohort 3 presented with two negative PCRs, clearance, or symptom resolution. This sample stems from a study of blood T cell repertoires in COVID-19. The receptor comes from a young man who had recovered from COVID-19. The sample was PBMCs or T cells enriched from blood (not recorded which).

The CDR3 loop is CASSRTGAYEQYF. For the CDR3, the DNA is TGCGCCAGCAGCAGGACAGGGGCCTACGAGCAGTACTTC. The chain uses TRBV5-1 and TRBJ2-7; 9 bases align to TRBD1. The CDR3 runs 13 residues. Germline V gene lookup returns CDR1 SGHRS and CDR2 YFSETQ. J lost 2 bases, V lost 4 bases, and 1 base had no gene match.